This T cell receptor beta chain was captured in a study of glioma-infiltrating T cells (dated by TCRdb to 2016 to 2017). Turning to the overall study: Low-grade gliomas were represented by WHO grade II oligodendrogliomas or astrocytomas, and glioblastomas were represented by WHO grade IV tumors that were sampled at initial rather than recurrent diagnosis. Before surgery, glioma patients were given dexamethasone for six or fewer days. Sequencing coverage of roughly 4- to 11-fold of roughly one million peripheral T cells was targeted for blood libraries. Sequencing of TCR alpha- and beta-chain repertoires was performed on glioma tissue, on non-neoplastic brain tissue, and on matched peripheral blood mononuclear cells. To measure divergence between tissue and blood T-cell populations, each tissue-infiltrating repertoire was compared with the peripheral blood repertoire of the same patient. The paired cohort comprised three low-grade glioma patients, about eight primary glioblastoma patients and three non-glioma patients contributing non-neoplastic brain tissue.

Study-wide conclusions, independent of this receptor: Group comparisons were based on small numbers of patients: three non-neoplastic, three low-grade glioma and roughly 8 glioblastoma patients. Tissue and blood shared very few CDR3 sequences, a result attributed to high CDR3 diversity and limited sampling. VJ-independent divergence between tissue and blood was lower than expected in non-neoplastic patients but higher than expected in all gliomas, particularly low-grade gliomas. A signature set of shared blood CDR3 motifs marked patients with low tissue-blood divergence and was depleted in highly divergent patients.

Including the terminal cysteine and phenylalanine, the CDR3 comprises 16 residues. Just the 48-base CDR3 DNA is kept, in frame starting at base 1. Via the germline V gene (reference sequence), CDR1 is SEHNR and CDR2 FQNEAQ. At the junction V is shortened by 1 base and J by 6 bases, with 16 bases in between. Surgical brain or tumor specimens were cryofrozen in liquid nitrogen immediately after resection, and peripheral blood cells were collected concurrently. TCR alpha and beta CDR3 regions were amplified with the iRepertoire nested amplicon-rescue multiplex PCR (arm-PCR) platform from RNA. For one-step reverse transcription and amplification, 100-400 ng of tissue mRNA or PBMC total RNA was used as input. After bead purification, a secondary multiplex PCR added Illumina adapters, and libraries were gel-purified between 200 and 400 bp. Demultiplexing relied on internal 6-nucleotide barcodes carried by the libraries. The libraries were sequenced on an Illumina MiSeq using 2x220 or 2x250 nucleotide paired-end reads. On the study's bioinformatics: Paired reads were merged using FLASH 1.2.11 and were aligned to the GRCh37 human genome using BWA-MEM, after which TRA and TRB reads were extracted. V and J assignment used an IMGT-derived reference of cassette sequences and CDR3 motifs that included pseudogenes. Three-frame translation of reads was performed, and productive CDR3s were defined as those with a C...FGXG motif and no stop codons. A clonotype was defined as a unique combination of a V-J cassette pair and a CDR3 amino acid sequence. Filtering of reads was based on Hamming distance, with the threshold set by the sequence error rate of each sample in mapped regions. The public reads were reprocessed in TCRdb via fastp at Q25 and MiXCR, keeping in-frame beta chains. Each record represents a unique CDR3 protein, reported with the most common genes and DNA among its rows. What appears here as the V and J calls and clone size reflects TCRdb's work, not the paper's. Counted in this sample were around 350,000 distinct CDR3 sequences; around 38% of them appeared once. Together, the top ten hold around 11% of the sample.

This clonotype has just a few counts. Its antigen specificity is not known. The record has no base qualities; no much larger clone is one base away. The receptor chain draws on TRBV7-9 and TRBJ2-1, with a tentative D gene TRBD2 over 6 matching bases. The sequence was obtained from a human donor with low-grade glioma or glioblastoma, undergoing nonglioma brain surgery, or in good health (not recorded which). The sequencing input was glioma tissue, nonneoplastic brain tissue, or PBMCs (not recorded which). Here the CDR3 is given as CASSLVYGRTPNEQFF. The DNA sequence is given as TGTGCCAGCAGCTTAGTATACGGGAGAACGCCCAATGAGCAGTTCTTC.